A single TCR beta chain is shown here with its context. Its antigen is unidentified. The PCR ran on 60 Vbeta and 13 Jbeta primers. The assay was immunoSEQ multiplex PCR, and TCRdb's table has in-frame clones only and misses some. The data hold some 220,000 clones, with 70% to 80% observed a single time. This sample was taken from a study of cytomegalovirus exposure and HLA in healthy donors. Regarding the study as a whole: Despite most TCR sequences being rare, some public TCRs occurred in many donors. The authors confirmed in vitro that a few CMV-associated chains were specific for CMV antigens. It was reported that TCR beta sequences correctly inferred the HLA-A and HLA-B alleles for most subjects.

The CDR3 is made up of 14 amino acids. Germline V lookup: CDR1 MNHEY, CDR2 SMNVEV (reference sequence). Trimming removed 3 bases at V and 9 bases at J, with 15 bases between. The V gene is TRBV27, the J gene TRBJ1-5; D is unresolved. The sample was PBMCs. This receptor was obtained from a woman aged 60 to 75 in good health and CMV-seropositive. The CDR3 here is CASSFKDATGPQHF. The CDR3 DNA sequence: TGTGCCAGCAGTTTTAAAGACGCCACGGGGCCCCAGCATTTT.